This TCR beta chain was recorded in a study of T cells after yellow fever vaccination. About the study: In the case of low-cell-number fractions, SMART-Seq v4 Ultra Low Input was used for preparation.

A universal primer site and UMIs were added as TCR cDNA was made by 5'RACE template switching. One entry per CDR3 protein, called by TCRdb with MiXCR from the 5' RACE reads. This table has 300,000 to 350,000 distinct CDR3 sequences, approximately 4% appearing once. For this clonotype: An end of the junction does not agree with germline; a read error may underlie this.

Source: PBMCs, taken 15 days after the yellow fever booster vaccination. The receptor was derived from a man aged 18 to 29 who received the YFV17D yellow fever vaccine.

The CDR3, as DNA: TGTGCCAGCAGTTTAGCCAGGGCCTTCTTCTTC. It encodes CASSLARAFFF. The chain carries TRBV12-3 or TRBV12-4 and TRBJ1-2, with TRBD1 as a possible D gene (5 bases). The CDR3 is made up of 11 amino acids.